This TCR beta chain came from a study of PD-1 blockade in mismatch repair-deficient tumors. PCR or immunohistochemistry showed mismatch repair deficiency in every enrolled patient. Assay used: immunoSEQ multiplex PCR; TCRdb lists only in-frame clones, some missing. The table records approximately 51,000 clones, roughly 80% of them present only once. The V gene's germline CDR1 is SGHVS and CDR2 FQNEAQ. This CDR3 is 16 amino acids long. V was cut by 3 bases and J by 3 bases, with 18 bases left in between. Findings of the study overall: Tumor-resident clones, often undetectable pretreatment in blood, expanded then contracted after pembrolizumab.

About this clone itself: The antigen remains unidentified.

Sequenced here: peripheral blood, sampled approximately 18 weeks after starting pembrolizumab. The origin of this receptor is an adult with mismatch repair-deficient cancer. This rearrangement joins TRBV7-8 to TRBJ2-7, with D tentatively TRBD2 (6 bases). The CDR3: CASSFGLVTRDYEQYF. The CDR3 nucleotides are TGTGCCAGCAGCTTTGGGTTGGTGACTAGAGACTACGAGCAGTACTTC. The complete variable domain, with remaining parts taken from reference TRBV7-8 and TRBJ2-7, reads GAGVSQSPRYKVAKRGQDVALRCDPISGHVSLFWYQQALGQGPEFLTYFQNEAQLDKSGLPSDRFFAERPEGSVSTLKIQRTQQEDSAVYLCASSFGLVTRDYEQYFGPGTRLTVT.